A selection of T cell receptor beta chains follows, all from one sample in a study of T-cell reconstitution after alpha-beta-depleted transplantation in children. TCRdb reanalysed the PCR reads using MiXCR and keeps one entry per CDR3 protein. The sample records around 450,000 distinct CDR3 sequences, around 16% being singletons. Sequenced material: PBMCs, mostly from graft donor cells, taken 360 days after TCRalphabeta/CD19-depleted stem cell transplant. Receptors originate from a boy in the first two years of life who had a stem cell transplant for Wiskott-Aldrich syndrome, so the T cells may come from the graft donor. Each CDR3 is given with its conserved first and last residue. Fields, in order: clone size, D gene, V gene, J gene, CDR3 DNA, CDR3 protein. A D gene is named only where the DNA matches it firmly. Clone size, where shown, is once, few, many, or a class for clones that have expanded.

>few|-|TRBV12-3/TRBV12-4|TRBJ2-2
TGTGCCAGCAGCCCGACCCACGGCACCGGGGAGCTGTTTTTT
CASSPTHGTGELFF
>few|-|TRBV20-1|TRBJ2-1
TGCAGTGCTAGAGATTTAGGACTAACTAATGAGCAGTTCTTC
CSARDLGLTNEQFF
>few|TRBD1|TRBV28|TRBJ2-1
TGTGCCAGCAGTTTAGTCCCGGGACAGGGATCCTACAATGAGCAGTTCTTC
CASSLVPGQGSYNEQFF
>-|TRBD1|TRBV12-3/TRBV12-4|TRBJ1-1
TGTGCCAGCAGTAAGACAGGGCGAAACACTGAAGCTTTCTTT
CASSKTGRNTEAFF
>-|-|TRBV7-8|TRBJ1-4
TGTGCCAGCAGCTTGGGTCACATTGCAACTAATGAAAAACTGTTTTTT
CASSLGHIATNEKLFF
>-|TRBD2|TRBV7-2|TRBJ2-3
TGTGCCAGCAGCTTAGGAAGGAGCGGGGGTTGGGCAGATACGCAGTATTTT
CASSLGRSGGWADTQYF
>many|-|TRBV12-3/TRBV12-4|TRBJ2-1
TGTGCCAGCAGCGTTCTCGGGTCCTACAATGAGCAGTTCTTC
CASSVLGSYNEQFF
>-|-|TRBV5-1|TRBJ1-6
TGCGCCAGCAGCTTCGGACAGCCGGGGTCACCCCTCCACTTT
CASSFGQPGSPLHF
>-|-|TRBV6-1|TRBJ2-7
TGTGCCAGCAGCCTCGCCGGGACGGATGATGGCGAGCAGTACTTC
CASSLAGTDDGEQYF
>-|TRBD2|TRBV20-1|TRBJ2-7
TGCAGCCCTTTTCTAGCGGCTTCCTACGAGCAGTACTTC
CSPFLAASYEQYF
>-|-|TRBV24-1|TRBJ2-2
TGTGCCACCAGTGATTTGACTTTGGGCGGGGAGCTGTTTTTT
CATSDLTLGGELFF
>-|-|TRBV25-1|TRBJ2-7
TGTGCCAGCAGTGAATACAGCGAGCAGTACTTC
CASSEYSEQYF
>few|-|TRBV24-1|TRBJ2-1
TGTGCCACCAGTGATTTACGGCTAGCGAGGAATGAGCAGTTCTTC
CATSDLRLARNEQFF
>few|TRBD2|TRBV19|TRBJ2-1
TGTGCCAGTAACTTCAAGAGGACTAGCGGGGGGAACAATGAGCAGTTCTTC
CASNFKRTSGGNNEQFF
>few|-|TRBV5-1|TRBJ2-5
TGCGCCAGCAGCTTAACGGGAGTCCCCGGGGAGACCCAGTACTTC
CASSLTGVPGETQYF
>-|TRBD1|TRBV20-1|TRBJ2-2
TGCAGTGCTCGAAACAGGGGTGGCACCGGGGAGCTGTTTTTT
CSARNRGGTGELFF
>-|-|TRBV7-2|TRBJ2-2
TGTGCCAGCAAGCTGGGACCGGGCCGCACCGGGGAGCTGTTTTTT
CASKLGPGRTGELFF
>-|TRBD2|TRBV5-1|TRBJ2-1
TGCGCCAGCAGCTGGGGGGACTATACAATTTACAATGAGCAGTTCTTC
CASSWGDYTIYNEQFF